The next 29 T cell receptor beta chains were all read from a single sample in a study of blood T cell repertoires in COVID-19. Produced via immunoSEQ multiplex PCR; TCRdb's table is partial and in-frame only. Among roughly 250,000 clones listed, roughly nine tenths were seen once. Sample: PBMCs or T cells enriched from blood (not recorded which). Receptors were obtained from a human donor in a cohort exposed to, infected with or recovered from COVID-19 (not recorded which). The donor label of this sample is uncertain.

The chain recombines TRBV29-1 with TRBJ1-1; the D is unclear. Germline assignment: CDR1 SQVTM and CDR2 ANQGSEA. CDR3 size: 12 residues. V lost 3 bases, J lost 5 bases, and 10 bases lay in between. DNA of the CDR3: TGCAGCGTTGATCGGGCGGGAACTGAAGCTTTCTTT. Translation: CSVDRAGTEAFF.

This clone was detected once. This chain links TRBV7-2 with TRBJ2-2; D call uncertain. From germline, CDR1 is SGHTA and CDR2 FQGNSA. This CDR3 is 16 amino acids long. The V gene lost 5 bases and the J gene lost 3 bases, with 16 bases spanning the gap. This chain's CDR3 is CASSVSPAIHTGELFF. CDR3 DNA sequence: TGTGCCAGCAGCGTGAGCCCCGCAATTCACACCGGGGAGCTGTTTTTT.

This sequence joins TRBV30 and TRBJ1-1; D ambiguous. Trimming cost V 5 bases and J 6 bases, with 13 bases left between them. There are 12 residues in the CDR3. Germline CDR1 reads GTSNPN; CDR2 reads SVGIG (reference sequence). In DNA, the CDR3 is TGTGCCTGGGGTGGGAGGGAGGCTGAAGCTTTCTTT. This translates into CAWGGREAEAFF.

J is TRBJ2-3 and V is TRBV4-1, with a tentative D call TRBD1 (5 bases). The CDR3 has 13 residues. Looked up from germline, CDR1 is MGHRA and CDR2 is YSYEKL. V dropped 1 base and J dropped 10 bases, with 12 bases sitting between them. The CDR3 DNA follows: TGCGCCAGCAGCCAAGGTGGGGCCGCGGCGCAGTATTTT. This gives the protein CASSQGGAAAQYF.

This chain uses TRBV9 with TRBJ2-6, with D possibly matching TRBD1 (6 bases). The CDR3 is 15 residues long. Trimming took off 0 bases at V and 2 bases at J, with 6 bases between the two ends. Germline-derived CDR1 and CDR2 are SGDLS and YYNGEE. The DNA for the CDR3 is TGTGCCAGCAGCGTAGCAGGGGCTGGGGCCAACGTCCTGACTTTC. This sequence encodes CASSVAGAGANVLTF.

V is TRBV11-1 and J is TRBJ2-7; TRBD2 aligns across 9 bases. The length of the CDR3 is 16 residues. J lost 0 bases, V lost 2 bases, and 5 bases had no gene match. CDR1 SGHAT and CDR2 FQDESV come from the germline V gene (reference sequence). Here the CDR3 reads CASSLQAGGLSYEQYF. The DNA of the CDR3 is TGTGCCAGCAGCTTACAAGCGGGGGGTCTCTCCTACGAGCAGTACTTC.

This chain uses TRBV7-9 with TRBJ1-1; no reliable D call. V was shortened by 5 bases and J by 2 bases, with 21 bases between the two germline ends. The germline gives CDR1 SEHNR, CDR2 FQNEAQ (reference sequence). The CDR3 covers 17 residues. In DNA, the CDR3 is TGTGCCAGCAGCGCTACGAAACGGCGGGGTGGTAACACTGAAGCTTTCTTT. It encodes CASSATKRRGGNTEAFF.

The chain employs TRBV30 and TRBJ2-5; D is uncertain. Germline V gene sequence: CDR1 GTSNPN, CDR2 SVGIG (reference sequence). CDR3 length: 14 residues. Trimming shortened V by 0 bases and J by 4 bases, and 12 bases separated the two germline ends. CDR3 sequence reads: CAWSVLTTRETQYF. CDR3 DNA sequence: TGTGCCTGGAGTGTACTAACAACGAGAGAGACCCAGTACTTC.

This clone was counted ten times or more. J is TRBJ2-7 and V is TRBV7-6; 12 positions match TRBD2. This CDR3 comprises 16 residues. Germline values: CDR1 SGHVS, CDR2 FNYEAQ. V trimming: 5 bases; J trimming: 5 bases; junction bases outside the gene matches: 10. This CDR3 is CASSLLAGGATHEQYF. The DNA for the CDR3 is TGTGCCAGCAGCCTACTAGCGGGGGGCGCCACCCACGAGCAGTACTTC.

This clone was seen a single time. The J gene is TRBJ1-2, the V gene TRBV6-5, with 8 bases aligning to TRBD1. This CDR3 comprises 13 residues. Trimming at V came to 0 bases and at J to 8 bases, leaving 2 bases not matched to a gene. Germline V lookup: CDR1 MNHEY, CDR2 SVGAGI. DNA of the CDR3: TGTGCCAGCAGTTACTCGACAGGGGCGGGCTACACCTTC. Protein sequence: CASSYSTGAGYTF.

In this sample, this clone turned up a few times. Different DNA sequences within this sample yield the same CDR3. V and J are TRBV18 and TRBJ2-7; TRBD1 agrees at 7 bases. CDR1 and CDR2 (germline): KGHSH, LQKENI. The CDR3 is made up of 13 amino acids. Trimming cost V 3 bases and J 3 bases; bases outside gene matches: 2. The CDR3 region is CASSPGQNYEQYF. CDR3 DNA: TGTGCCAGCTCACCGGGACAGAACTACGAGCAGTACTTC. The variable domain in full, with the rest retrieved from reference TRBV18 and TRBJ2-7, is NAGVMQNPRHLVRRRGQEARLRCSPMKGHSHVYWYRQLPEEGLKFMVYLQKENIIDESGMPKERFSAEFPKEGPSILRIQQVVRGDSAAYFCASSPGQNYEQYFGPGTRLTVT.

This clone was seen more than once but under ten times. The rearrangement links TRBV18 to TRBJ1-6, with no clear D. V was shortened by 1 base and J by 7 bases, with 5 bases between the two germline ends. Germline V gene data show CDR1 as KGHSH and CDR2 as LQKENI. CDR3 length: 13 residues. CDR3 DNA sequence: TGTGCCAGCTCACCACTCGGGAATTCACCCCTCCACTTT. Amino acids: CASSPLGNSPLHF.

CDR3 in amino acids: CASSISTGQETQYF. DNA for the CDR3: TGTGCCAGTAGTATCTCGACAGGGCAAGAGACCCAGTACTTC. V usage is TRBV19 and J usage is TRBJ2-5; 7 bases agree with TRBD1. The CDR3 sequence is 14 residues long. Germline lookup yields CDR1 LNHDA and CDR2 SQIVND (reference sequence). The J segment lost 2 bases and the V segment lost 3 bases, leaving 3 bases of the junction unmatched.

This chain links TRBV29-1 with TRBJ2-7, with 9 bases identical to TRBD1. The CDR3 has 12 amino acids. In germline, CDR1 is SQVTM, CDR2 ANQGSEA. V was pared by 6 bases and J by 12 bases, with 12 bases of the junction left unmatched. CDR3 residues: CSVRDRDASTYF. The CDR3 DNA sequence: TGCAGCGTGCGGGACAGGGATGCTAGCACGTACTTC.

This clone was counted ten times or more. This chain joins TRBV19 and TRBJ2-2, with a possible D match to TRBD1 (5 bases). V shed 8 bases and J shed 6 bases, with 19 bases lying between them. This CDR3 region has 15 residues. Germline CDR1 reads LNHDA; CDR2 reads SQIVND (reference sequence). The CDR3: CASETSTVVSGELFF. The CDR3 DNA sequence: TGTGCCAGTGAGACGTCGACAGTAGTCTCCGGGGAGCTGTTTTTT.

CDR3 sequence reads: CATSRDKRGPIAQPQHF. The CDR3 DNA follows: TGTGCCACCAGCAGAGATAAACGAGGTCCAATCGCTCAGCCCCAGCATTTT. This chain connects TRBV15 to TRBJ1-5; D uncertain. V lost 0 bases and J 6 bases, leaving 18 bases between the germline ends. In germline, CDR1 is LNHNV, CDR2 YYDKDF (reference sequence). The CDR3 is 17 residues long.

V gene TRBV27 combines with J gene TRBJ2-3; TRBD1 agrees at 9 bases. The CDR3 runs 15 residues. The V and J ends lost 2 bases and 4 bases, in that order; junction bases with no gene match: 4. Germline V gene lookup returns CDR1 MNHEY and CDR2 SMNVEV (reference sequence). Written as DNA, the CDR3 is TGTGCCAGCAGTTTAGGGACAGGGTCGGCAGATACGCAGTATTTT. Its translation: CASSLGTGSADTQYF.

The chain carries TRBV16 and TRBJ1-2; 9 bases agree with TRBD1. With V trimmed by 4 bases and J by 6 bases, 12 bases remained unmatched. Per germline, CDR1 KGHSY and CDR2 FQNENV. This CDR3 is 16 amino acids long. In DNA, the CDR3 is TGTGCCAGCAGCCGCCTCGTGGGACAGGGATATGATGGCTACACCTTC. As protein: CASSRLVGQGYDGYTF.

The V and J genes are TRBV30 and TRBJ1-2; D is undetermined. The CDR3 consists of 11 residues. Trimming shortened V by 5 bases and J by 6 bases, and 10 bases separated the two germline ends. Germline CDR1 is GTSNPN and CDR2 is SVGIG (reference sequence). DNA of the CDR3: TGTGCCTGGTCCAGGTCGCATGGCTACACCTTC. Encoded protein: CAWSRSHGYTF.

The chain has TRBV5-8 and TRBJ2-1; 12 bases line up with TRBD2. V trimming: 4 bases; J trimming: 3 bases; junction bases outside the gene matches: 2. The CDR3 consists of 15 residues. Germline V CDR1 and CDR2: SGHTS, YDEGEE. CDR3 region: CASSRTSGDYNEQFF. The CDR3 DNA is TGTGCCAGCAGCCGGACTAGCGGGGACTACAATGAGCAGTTCTTC.

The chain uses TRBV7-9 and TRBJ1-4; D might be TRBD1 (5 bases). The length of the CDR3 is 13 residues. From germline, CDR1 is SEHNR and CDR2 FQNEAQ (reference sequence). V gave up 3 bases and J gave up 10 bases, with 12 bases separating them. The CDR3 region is CASSFAGWGKLFF. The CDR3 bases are TGTGCCAGCAGCTTCGCAGGGTGGGGAAAACTGTTTTTT.

The CDR3 region has the DNA TGTGCCAGCAGCTTAACAGTGCGTGAAGCTTTCTTT. Protein product: CASSLTVREAFF. This sequence joins TRBV11-2 and TRBJ1-1; D call uncertain. Germline V gene data show CDR1 as SGHAT and CDR2 as FQNNGV. The CDR3 is made up of 12 amino acids. The germline V and J ends were trimmed by 2 bases and 7 bases, with 8 bases remaining between them.

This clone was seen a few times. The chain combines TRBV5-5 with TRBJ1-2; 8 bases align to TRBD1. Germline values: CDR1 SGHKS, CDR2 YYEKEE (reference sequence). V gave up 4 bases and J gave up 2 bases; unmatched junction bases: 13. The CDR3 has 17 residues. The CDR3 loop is CASSPGGVRGQNYGYTF. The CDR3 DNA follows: TGTGCCAGCAGCCCCGGGGGAGTCAGGGGGCAGAACTATGGCTACACCTTC.

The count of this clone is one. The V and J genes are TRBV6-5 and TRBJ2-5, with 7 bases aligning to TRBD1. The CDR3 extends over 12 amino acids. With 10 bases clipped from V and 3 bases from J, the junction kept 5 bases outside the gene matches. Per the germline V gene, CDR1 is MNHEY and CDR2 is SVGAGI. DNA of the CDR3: TGTGCCACCTCCACAGGGGAAGAGACCCAGTACTTC. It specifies CATSTGEETQYF.

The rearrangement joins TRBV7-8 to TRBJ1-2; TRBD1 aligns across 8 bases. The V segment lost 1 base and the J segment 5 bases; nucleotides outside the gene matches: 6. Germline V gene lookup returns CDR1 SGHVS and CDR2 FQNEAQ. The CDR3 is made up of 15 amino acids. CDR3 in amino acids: CASSLGQGRGYGYTF. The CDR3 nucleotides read TGTGCCAGCAGCTTAGGACAGGGGCGAGGGTATGGCTACACCTTC.

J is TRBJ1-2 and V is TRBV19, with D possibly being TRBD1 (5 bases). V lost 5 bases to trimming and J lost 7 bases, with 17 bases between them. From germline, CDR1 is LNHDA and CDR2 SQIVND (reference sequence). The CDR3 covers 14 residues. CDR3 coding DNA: TGTGCCAGTAGTCCCGGCGGCAGGGATACTGGCTACACCTTC. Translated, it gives CASSPGGRDTGYTF.

The CDR3 bases are TGTGCCAGCAGTGAAGCGCAGGGGCAGGGTAACGAAAAACTGTTTTTT. It specifies CASSEAQGQGNEKLFF. V and J are TRBV6-1 and TRBJ1-4; D is possibly TRBD1 (6 bases). The V gene's germline CDR1 is MNHNS and CDR2 SASEGT. The length of the CDR3 is 16 residues. The ends were cut back, 0 bases at V and 8 bases at J, with 16 bases in the middle.

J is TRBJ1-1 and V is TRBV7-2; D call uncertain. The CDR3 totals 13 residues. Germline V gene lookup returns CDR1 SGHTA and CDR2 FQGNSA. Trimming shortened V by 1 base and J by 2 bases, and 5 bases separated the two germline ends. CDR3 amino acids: CASSLVPNTEAFF. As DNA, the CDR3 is TGTGCCAGCAGCTTAGTTCCAAACACTGAAGCTTTCTTT. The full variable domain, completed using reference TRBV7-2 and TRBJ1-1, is GAGVSQSPSNKVTEKGKDVELRCDPISGHTALYWYRQSLGQGLEFLIYFQGNSAPDKSGLPSDRFSAERTGGSVSTLTIQRTQQEDSAVYLCASSLVPNTEAFFGQGTRLTVV.

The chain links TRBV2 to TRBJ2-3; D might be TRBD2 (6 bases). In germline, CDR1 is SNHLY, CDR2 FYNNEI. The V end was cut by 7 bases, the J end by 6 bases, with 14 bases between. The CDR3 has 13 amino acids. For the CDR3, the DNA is TGTGCCAGCACCCGAATACGGGGGGATACGCAGTATTTT. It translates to CASTRIRGDTQYF.